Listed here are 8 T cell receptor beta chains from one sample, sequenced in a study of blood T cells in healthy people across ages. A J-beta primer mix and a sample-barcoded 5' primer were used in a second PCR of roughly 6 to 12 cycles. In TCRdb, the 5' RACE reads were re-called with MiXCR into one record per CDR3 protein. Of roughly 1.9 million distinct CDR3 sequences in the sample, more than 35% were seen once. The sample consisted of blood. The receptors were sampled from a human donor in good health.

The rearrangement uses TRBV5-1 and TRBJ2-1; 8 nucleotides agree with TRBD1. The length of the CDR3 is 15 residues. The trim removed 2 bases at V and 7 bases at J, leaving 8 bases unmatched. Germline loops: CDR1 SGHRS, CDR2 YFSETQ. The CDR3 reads CASSFSTGATNEQFF. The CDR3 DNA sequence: TGCGCCAGCAGCTTTTCGACAGGGGCCACAAATGAGCAGTTCTTC.

CDR3 sequence (DNA): TGCGGCGACCGGACGGGGATCCGCTACACCTTC. Its protein is CGDRTGIRYTF. The gene calls are TRBV29-1 and TRBJ1-2, with D hard to call. The CDR3 loop spans 11 amino acids. In germline, CDR1 is SQVTM, CDR2 ANQGSEA. The variable domain in full, with the rest retrieved from reference TRBV29-1 and TRBJ1-2, is SAVISQKPSRDICQRGTSLTIQCQVDSQVTMMFWYRQQPGQSLTLIATANQGSEATYESGFVIDKFPISRPNLTFSTLTVSNMSPEDSSIYLCGDRTGIRYTFGSGTRLTVV.

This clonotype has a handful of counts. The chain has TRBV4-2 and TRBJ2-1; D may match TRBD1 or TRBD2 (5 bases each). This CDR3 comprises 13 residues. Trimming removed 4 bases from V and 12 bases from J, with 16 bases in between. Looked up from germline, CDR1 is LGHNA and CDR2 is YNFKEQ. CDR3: CASSRGTAVGQFF. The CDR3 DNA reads TGTGCCAGCAGCCGTGGGACGGCTGTGGGGCAGTTCTTC.

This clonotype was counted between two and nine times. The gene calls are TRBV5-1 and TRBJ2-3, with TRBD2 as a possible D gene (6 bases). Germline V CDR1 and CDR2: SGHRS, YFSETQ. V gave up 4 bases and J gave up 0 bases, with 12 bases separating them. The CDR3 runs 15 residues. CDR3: CASSVGTPSTDTQYF. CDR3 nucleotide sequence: TGCGCCAGCAGCGTGGGGACTCCTAGCACAGATACGCAGTATTTT. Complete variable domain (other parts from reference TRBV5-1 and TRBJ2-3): KAGVTQTPRYLIKTRGQQVTLSCSPISGHRSVSWYQQTPGQGLQFLFEYFSETQRNKGNFPGRFSGRQFSNSRSEMNVSTLELGDSALYLCASSVGTPSTDTQYFGPGTRLTVL.

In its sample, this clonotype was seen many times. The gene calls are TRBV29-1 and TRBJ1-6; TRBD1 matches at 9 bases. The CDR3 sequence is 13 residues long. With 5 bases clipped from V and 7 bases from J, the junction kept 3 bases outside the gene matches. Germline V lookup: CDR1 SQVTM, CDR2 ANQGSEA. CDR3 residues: CSVRTGGNSPLHF. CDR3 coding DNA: TGCAGCGTTAGAACAGGGGGCAATTCACCCCTCCACTTT.

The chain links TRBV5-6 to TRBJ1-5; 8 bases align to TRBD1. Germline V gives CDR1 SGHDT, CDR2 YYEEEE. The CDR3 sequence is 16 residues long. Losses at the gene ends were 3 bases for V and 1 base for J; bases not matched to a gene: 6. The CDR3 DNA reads TGTGCCAGCAGCTATACAGGGGGAGGGAGCAATCAGCCCCAGCATTTT. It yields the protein CASSYTGGGSNQPQHF.

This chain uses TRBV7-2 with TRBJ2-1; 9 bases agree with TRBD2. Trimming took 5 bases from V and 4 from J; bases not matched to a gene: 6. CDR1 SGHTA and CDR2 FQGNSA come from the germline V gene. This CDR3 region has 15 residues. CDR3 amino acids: CASSPRAGGYNEQFF. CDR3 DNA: TGTGCCAGCAGCCCGCGAGCGGGGGGTTACAATGAGCAGTTCTTC. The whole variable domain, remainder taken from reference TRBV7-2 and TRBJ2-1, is GAGVSQSPSNKVTEKGKDVELRCDPISGHTALYWYRQSLGQGLEFLIYFQGNSAPDKSGLPSDRFSAERTGGSVSTLTIQRTQQEDSAVYLCASSPRAGGYNEQFFGPGTRLTVL.

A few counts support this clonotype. CDR3 amino acids: CASSYAGTRAFF. Written as DNA, the CDR3 is TGTGCCAGCAGTTATGCGGGGACTAGAGCTTTCTTT. J is TRBJ1-1 and V is TRBV27; D might be TRBD1 (5 bases). Germline V gene data show CDR1 as MNHEY and CDR2 as SMNVEV (reference sequence). V lost 4 bases and J 10 bases, leaving 13 bases between the germline ends. The CDR3 runs to 12 residues.